This TCR beta chain was found in a study of T cells in Graves' hyperthyroidism and ophthalmopathy. The investigators amplified TCR beta CDR3 regions from RNA transcripts. The primer set for the first-round RT-PCR of the TCR CDR3 was HTBI. TCRdb reanalysed the multiplex PCR reads using MiXCR and keeps one entry per CDR3 protein. The sample holds 200,000 to 300,000 distinct CDR3 sequences; about a sixth are singletons and the top ten take 28%. Many counts were recorded for this clonotype. Trimming took 3 bases from V and 4 from J; bases not matched to a gene: 6. This CDR3 region has 16 residues. CDR1 is MDHEN, CDR2 SYDVKM, per germline.

The material sequenced was blood. The sequence derives from a young woman with Graves' ophthalmopathy. The chain employs TRBV28 and TRBJ2-1, with TRBD1 identical over 10 bases. The CDR3 protein is CASSFPGQGFYNEQFF. CDR3 nucleotide sequence: TGTGCCAGCAGTTTTCCGGGACAGGGGTTTTACAATGAGCAGTTCTTC.